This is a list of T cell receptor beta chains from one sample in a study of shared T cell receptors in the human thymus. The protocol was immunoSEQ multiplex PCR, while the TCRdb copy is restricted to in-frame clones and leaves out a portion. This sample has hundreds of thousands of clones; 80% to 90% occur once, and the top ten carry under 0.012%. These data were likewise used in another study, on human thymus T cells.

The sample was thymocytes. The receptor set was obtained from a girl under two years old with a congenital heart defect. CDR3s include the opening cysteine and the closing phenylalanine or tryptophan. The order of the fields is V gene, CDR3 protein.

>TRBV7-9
CASTTTVQGGLANTGELFF
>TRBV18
CASSQSGTGGYQPQHF
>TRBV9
CASSPGGQRTRSGANVLTF
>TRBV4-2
CASSQPGPGNTEAFF
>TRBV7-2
CASSLARQGASSPLHF
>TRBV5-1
CASSFKVEHAERGTDTQYF
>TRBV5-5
CASSGTGTGNRDTQYF
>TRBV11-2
CASSLASVAGLGYYGYTF
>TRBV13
CAIPGGADRGSSGNTIYF
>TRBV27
CASRGQGSPPTRPNTEAFF
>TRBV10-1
CASSERQGKVADTQYF
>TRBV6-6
CASRRERNEKLFF
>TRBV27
CASSPLAGGYEQFF
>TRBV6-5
CASSYARTGLGGELFF
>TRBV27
CASSPTVRLEKLFF
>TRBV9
CASSPQWIGGGPTGELFF
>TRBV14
CASSHRDRGNSPLHF
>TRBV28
CASSQPGTGGAGNYGYTF
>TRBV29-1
CSVRFGVEGRQPQHF
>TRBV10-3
CAISESGQGKTEAFF
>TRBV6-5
CASGGGGDTQYF
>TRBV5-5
CASSLRHIPNYGYTF
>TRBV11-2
CASSLDPTGDGRNYGYTF
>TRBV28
CASSADYRDRSSYEQYF
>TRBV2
CASSGASKTYEQYF
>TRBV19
CASSATNRGGYTF
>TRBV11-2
CASSLLTGTLRF
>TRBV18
CASPGSAGLTGELFF
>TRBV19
CASSINTRNYGYTF
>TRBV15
CATSGAVGGFETQYF
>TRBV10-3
CAIRLGGKADTQYF
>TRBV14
CASSPRGGLHTDTQYF
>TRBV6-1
CASKRERNQPQHF
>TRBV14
CASSQAESGARGQPVSYNEQFF
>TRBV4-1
CASSPPGQGNTEAFF
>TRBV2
CASSAPPAGGFNEQFF
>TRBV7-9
CASSLGQGSNQPQHF
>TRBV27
CASLSDVTGEGYTF
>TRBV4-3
CASSLGQTNTGELFF
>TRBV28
CASSLCTAREYGYTF
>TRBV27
CASSPDRGRGVGYTF
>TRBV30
CAWRPGQGVYEQYF
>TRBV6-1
CASSAGTGPYKQYF
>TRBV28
CASRPSQGLSSLWAF
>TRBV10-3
CAIRTGAPSYEQYF
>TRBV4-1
CASSQGGAGGPVNSYNEQFF
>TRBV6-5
CATQGNGNTIYF
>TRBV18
CASSPGRKTWSPLHF
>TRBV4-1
CASLKDRGAEAFF
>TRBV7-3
CASSLNPRSSGNTIYF
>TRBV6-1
CARGARLVGDTQYF
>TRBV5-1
CASRSRVIKTEAFF
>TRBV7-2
CASSFWHYEQYF